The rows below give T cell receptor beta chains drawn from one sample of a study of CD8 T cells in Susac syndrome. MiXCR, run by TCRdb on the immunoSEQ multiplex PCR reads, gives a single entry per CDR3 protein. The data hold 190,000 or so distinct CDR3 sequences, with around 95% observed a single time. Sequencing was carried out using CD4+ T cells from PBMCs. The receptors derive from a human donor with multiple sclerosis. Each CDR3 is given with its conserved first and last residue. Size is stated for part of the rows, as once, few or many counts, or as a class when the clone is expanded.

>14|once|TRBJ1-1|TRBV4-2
CASSREGVNTEAFF
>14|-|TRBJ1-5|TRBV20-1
CSARSTGGNQPQHF
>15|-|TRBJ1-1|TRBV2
CASSETPTGNTEAFF
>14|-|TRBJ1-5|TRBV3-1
CASSPGGGDQPQHF
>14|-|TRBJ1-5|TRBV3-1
CASSQGTEDQPQHF
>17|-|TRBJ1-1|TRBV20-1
CSAQPGDRGSSRTEAFF
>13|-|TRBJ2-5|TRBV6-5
CASRDPGRETQYF
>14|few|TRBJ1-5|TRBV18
CASSPPGSNQPQHF
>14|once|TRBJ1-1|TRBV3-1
CASSQSDRFTEAFF
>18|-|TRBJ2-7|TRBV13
CASSFEGKSPSPTYEQYF
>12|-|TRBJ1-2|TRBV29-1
CSITGGDYGYTF
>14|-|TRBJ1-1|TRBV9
CASSPRTGITEAFF
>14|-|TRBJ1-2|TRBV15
CATSRGGEGYGYTF
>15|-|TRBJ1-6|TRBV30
CALIRGTEGNSPLHF
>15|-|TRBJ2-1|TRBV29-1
CSVEDPWSNGYEQFF
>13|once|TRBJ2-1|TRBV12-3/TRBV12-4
CASSQRQGNEQFF
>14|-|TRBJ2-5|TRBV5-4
CASSLKGVQETQYF
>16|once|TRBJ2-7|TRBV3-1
CASTLRGTGAKDEQYF
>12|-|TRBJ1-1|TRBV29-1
CSAARSGGEAFF
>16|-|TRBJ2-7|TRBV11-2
CASSLALSVGSYEQYF
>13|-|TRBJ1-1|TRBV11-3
CASSVGTNTEAFF
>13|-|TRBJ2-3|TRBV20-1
CSAPTLMGDTQYF
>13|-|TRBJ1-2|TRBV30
CACSGTEDYGYTF
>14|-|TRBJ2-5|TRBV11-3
CASSFRGDQETQYF
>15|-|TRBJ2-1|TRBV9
CASSVSGGASNEQFF
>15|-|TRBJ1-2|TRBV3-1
CASSPRRRPQGGYTF
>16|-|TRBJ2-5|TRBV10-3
CAISGGLAGRSETQYF
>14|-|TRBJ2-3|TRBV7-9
CADRDSSSTDTQYF
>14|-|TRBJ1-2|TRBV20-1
CSAPRQGTGYGYTF
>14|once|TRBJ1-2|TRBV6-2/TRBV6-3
CASSYSTQGEGYTF
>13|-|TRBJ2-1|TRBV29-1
CSVARGGDNEQFF
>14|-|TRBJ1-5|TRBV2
CASTQQGLRQPQHF
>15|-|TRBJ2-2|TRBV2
CASGRLAGVTGELFF
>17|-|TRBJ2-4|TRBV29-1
CSAHVRDSALAKNIQYF
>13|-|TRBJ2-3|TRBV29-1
CSVGEGFPDTQYF
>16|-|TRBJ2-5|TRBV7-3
CASSLAGPGSQETQYF
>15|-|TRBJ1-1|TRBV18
CASSPRQGANTEAFF